This T cell receptor (beta chain) was recorded in a study of T cells in Graves' hyperthyroidism and ophthalmopathy. Study-wide context: Specimen type is peripheral blood, collected at initial diagnosis prior to any treatment. Findings and limits, study-wide: Also found in blood were most expanded thyroid clonotypes above 0.001.

Researchers amplified the TCR beta CDR3 regions from RNA transcripts. Carried out on the TCR CDR3, a first-round RT-PCR used the HTBI primer set. MiXCR, applied by TCRdb to the multiplex PCR reads, yields one record per CDR3 protein. Among 660,000 or so distinct CDR3 sequences listed, more than 20% were seen once. A word on this clonotype: Its antigen is unknown.

The trim removed 2 bases at V and 9 bases at J, leaving 10 bases unmatched. The germline V gene has CDR1 SGHVS and CDR2 FQNEAQ. CDR3 size: 16 residues. The chain joins TRBV7-8 to TRBJ1-6; 7 nucleotides line up with TRBD1. Sequenced input: blood. This TCR came from a man aged 25 to 40 with Graves' ophthalmopathy. CDR3 nucleotide sequence: TGTGCCAGCAGCTTATCCAACAGGGGATCTAGTTCACCCCTCCACTTT. Translated: CASSLSNRGSSSPLHF. Combining the CDR3 with reference TRBV7-8 and TRBJ1-6 gives the whole variable domain GAGVSQSPRYKVAKRGQDVALRCDPISGHVSLFWYQQALGQGPEFLTYFQNEAQLDKSGLPSDRFFAERPEGSVSTLKIQRTQQEDSAVYLCASSLSNRGSSSPLHFGNGTRLTVT.